The clone carrying this TCR beta chain was seen only a few times. The antigen is unknown. The table came from immunoSEQ multiplex PCR; TCRdb's copy has only in-frame clones and leaves some out. The sample has over 150,000 clones, just under 95% seen once. The sample originates from a study of T cell responses to AZD1222 COVID-19 vaccine. Overall study results and limits: Increases in Spike-specific TCR breadth and depth were seen after two AZD1222 doses. No repertoire was sampled before or during the peak T cell response, only after it. Unmutated variant regions are reportedly the target of nearly half of TCRs that are spike-specific. Seropositivity was recorded at baseline in only six AZD1222 recipients.

There are 16 residues in the CDR3. Trimming shortened V by 3 bases and J by 3 bases, and 15 bases separated the two germline ends. Looked up from germline, CDR1 is SGHTA and CDR2 is FQGNSA. The material sequenced was peripheral blood, taken 28 days after the second dose of the MenACWY control vaccine. This TCR was sampled from an adult who received the MenACWY meningococcal vaccine as a control. This chain links TRBV7-2 with TRBJ1-5; D is ambiguous. The CDR3: CASSFGGRLDNQPQHF. In DNA form, the CDR3 reads TGTGCCAGCAGCTTTGGTGGAAGGCTCGACAATCAGCCCCAGCATTTT.